This T cell receptor beta chain originates from a study of control samples from healthy donors and cancer patients. Sequencing was performed with immunoSEQ multiplex PCR; in TCRdb, only in-frame clones are kept and a portion is missing. The sample includes approximately 120,000 clones, 70% to 90% of them seen just once. The CDR3 has 13 residues. Per germline, CDR1 MNHEY and CDR2 SVGAGI. Trimming took off 5 bases at V and 5 bases at J, with 12 bases between the two ends. This clone was observed a few times. Material for sequencing was blood. The chain couples TRBV6-5 to TRBJ1-2, with a tentative D call TRBD1 (6 bases). This TCR came from a man between 60 and 70 years old in good health. CDR3 amino acids: CASSQRQGYGYTF. The CDR3 nucleotides read TGTGCCAGCAGTCAAAGGCAGGGGTATGGCTACACCTTC.